A single sample gave rise to the 10 T cell receptor beta chains below, sequenced in a study of CXCR3-negative and CXCR3-positive naive CD8 T cells. Libraries were UMI-labeled 5' RACE TRB cDNA. Reanalyzing the 5' RACE reads, TCRdb keeps one entry per CDR3 protein, without DNA. This sample's table has 45,000 to 60,000 distinct CDR3 sequences. The sequenced sample consisted of naive CXCR3- CD8+ T cells from blood. The sample's subset: CD45RO-CCR7+CD27+CD95- naive CD8+ T cells lacking CXCR3 (TNR3-). Source of these receptors: a human donor in good health. Some clones in this sample may be carry-over from other donors' samples.

This chain uses TRBV6-6 with TRBJ2-1; TCRdb selects TRBD1, and the lack of DNA leaves this call unchecked. CDR3 length: 16 residues. Per germline, CDR1 MNHNY and CDR2 SVGAGI (reference sequence). CDR3 residues: CASSYPGASSYNEQFF.

The genes are TRBV20-1 and TRBJ1-5; the D call of TRBD1 rests on TCRdb alone, since no DNA is present to check it. The CDR3 runs to 15 residues. The V gene's germline CDR1 is DFQATT and CDR2 SNEGSKA (reference sequence). CDR3 residues: CSARGEDRGEQPQHF.

V usage is TRBV3-1 and J usage is TRBJ1-1; the D call from TCRdb, TRBD1, cannot be confirmed without DNA. This CDR3 spans 17 amino acids. Germline CDR1 reads LGHDT; CDR2 reads YNNKEL (reference sequence). The CDR3 is CASSQDPGGSLDTEAFF.

The rearrangement joins TRBV7-8 to TRBJ2-1. The CDR3 contains 12 residues. Germline assignment: CDR1 SGHVS and CDR2 FQNEAQ. CDR3 sequence: CASSSLRTEQFF.

The chain joins TRBV27 to TRBJ2-7. The CDR3 consists of 13 residues. Germline CDR1 and CDR2: MNHEY and SMNVEV (reference sequence). The CDR3 reads CASSLHAVDEQYF.

J is TRBJ1-1 and V is TRBV12-3 or TRBV12-4; TCRdb returns TRBD1, unconfirmable since there is no DNA. The CDR3 spans 17 residues. This chain's CDR3 is CASSFRLLTDREVLAFF.

The chain links TRBV11-2 to TRBJ2-1; absent DNA, TCRdb's TRBD2 call cannot be checked. The germline V gene encodes CDR1 SGHAT and CDR2 FQNNGV. This CDR3 comprises 16 residues. The CDR3 sequence is CASSSGLAGGPDEQFF.

The J gene is TRBJ2-1, the V gene TRBV12-3 or TRBV12-4; the TRBD1 assignment by TCRdb is unverifiable without DNA. The CDR3 has 14 residues. Here the CDR3 reads CASSLKEGGNEQFF.

The chain combines TRBV3-1 with TRBJ1-2. Germline lookup yields CDR1 LGHDT and CDR2 YNNKEL (reference sequence). This CDR3 spans 16 amino acids. The CDR3 protein is CASSQDGKGPYYGYTF.

This sequence joins TRBV29-1 and TRBJ2-5; no DNA is available, so the TRBD2 call from TCRdb remains unchecked. Germline CDR1 and CDR2: SQVTM and ANQGSEA. This CDR3 region has 15 residues. CDR3 protein: CSVDGAGGLGETQYF.